This TCR beta chain is from a study of human T cells and chemical hapten exposure. TCRdb recomputed calls from the 5' RACE reads with MiXCR, one row per CDR3 protein. The profile shows 120,000 to 150,000 distinct CDR3 sequences, around 4.1% of them singletons. This clonotype was seen only a few times. Its antigen is currently unknown. The CDR3 sequence is 15 residues long. CDR1 and CDR2 (germline): SGHAT, FQNNGV. Trimming left V 5 bases short and J 2 bases short, with 15 bases between. Regarding the study as a whole: There was no change with DPC sensitization in TCRs above 1 in 1000 frequency.

Unfractionated whole blood yielded the extracted total RNA. The sequence derives from a female donor in good health. The rearrangement links TRBV11-2 to TRBJ1-2, with D unresolved. The CDR3 spells CASSLIGVANYGYTF. CDR3 nucleotide sequence: TGTGCCAGCAGCCTGATCGGGGTGGCAAACTATGGCTACACCTTC.